The source of this T cell receptor (beta chain) is a study of blood T cells in healthy people across ages. V lost 2 bases and J 3 bases, leaving 15 bases between the germline ends. CDR1 LGHNA and CDR2 YSLEER come from the germline V gene. This CDR3 is 16 amino acids long. This clonotype was detected a few times. Using a J-beta primer mix together with a sample-barcoded 5' primer, a second PCR was run for roughly 7 to 12 cycles. TCRdb fed the 5' RACE reads into MiXCR, producing one record per CDR3 protein. The sample has about 800,000 distinct CDR3 sequences, about 62% seen once. Sequencing used blood. The gene calls are TRBV4-3 and TRBJ2-3; D assignment may be TRBD1 or TRBD2 (5 bases each). This receptor was obtained from a man in his thirties or forties in good health. CDR3 in amino acids: CASSQHAWGSTDTQYF. The CDR3 DNA reads as TGCGCCAGCAGCCAACACGCTTGGGGGAGTACAGATACGCAGTATTTT.